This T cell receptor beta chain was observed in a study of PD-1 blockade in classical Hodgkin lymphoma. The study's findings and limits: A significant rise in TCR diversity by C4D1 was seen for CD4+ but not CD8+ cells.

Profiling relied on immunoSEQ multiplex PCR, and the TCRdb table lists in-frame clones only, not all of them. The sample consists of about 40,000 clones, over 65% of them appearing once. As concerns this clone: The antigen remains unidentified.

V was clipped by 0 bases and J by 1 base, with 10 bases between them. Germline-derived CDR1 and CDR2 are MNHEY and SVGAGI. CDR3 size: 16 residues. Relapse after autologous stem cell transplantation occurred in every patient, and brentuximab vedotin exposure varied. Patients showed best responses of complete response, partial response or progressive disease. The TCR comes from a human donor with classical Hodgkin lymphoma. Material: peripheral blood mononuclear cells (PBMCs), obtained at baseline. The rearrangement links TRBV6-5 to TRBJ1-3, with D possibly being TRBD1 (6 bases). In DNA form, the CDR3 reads TGTGCCAGCAGTTACTCGCCAACAGGGTCTGGAAACACCATATATTTT. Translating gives CASSYSPTGSGNTIYF.